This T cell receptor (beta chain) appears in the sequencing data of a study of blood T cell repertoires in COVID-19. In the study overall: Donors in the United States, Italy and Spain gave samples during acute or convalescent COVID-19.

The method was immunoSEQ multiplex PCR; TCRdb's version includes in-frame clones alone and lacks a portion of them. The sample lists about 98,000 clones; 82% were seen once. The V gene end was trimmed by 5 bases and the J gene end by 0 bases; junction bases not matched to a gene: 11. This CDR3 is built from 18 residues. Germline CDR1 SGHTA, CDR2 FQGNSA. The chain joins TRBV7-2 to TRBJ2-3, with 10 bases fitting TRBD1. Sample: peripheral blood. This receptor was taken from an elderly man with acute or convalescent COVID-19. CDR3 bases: TGTGCCAGCAGCCCACGACAGGGGGCGACCTCTAGCACAGATACGCAGTATTTT. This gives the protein CASSPRQGATSSTDTQYF.